These 29 T cell receptor beta chains were sequenced from one sample in a study of blood T cells in healthy people across ages. A second PCR of about 6 to 11 cycles used a sample-barcoded 5' primer and a J-beta primer mix. TCRdb ran MiXCR on the 5' RACE reads and lists one entry per CDR3 protein. The sample contains some 1.6 million distinct CDR3 sequences, roughly 32% of which appear only once. Sample: blood. The receptors were sampled from a woman in her twenties or thirties in good health.

V and J are TRBV7-2 and TRBJ2-1; TRBD2 aligns across 9 bases. Germline trimming cut 4 bases from V and 5 bases from J; bases unmatched to any gene: 6. CDR1 and CDR2 (germline): SGHTA, FQGNSA. The CDR3 runs to 15 residues. CDR3 protein: CASSSFSGGHNEQFF. In DNA form, the CDR3 reads TGTGCCAGCAGCTCCTTTAGCGGGGGTCACAATGAGCAGTTCTTC.

To note about this clonotype: A read error may explain this, as a much larger clone is one base away. V and J are TRBV7-9 and TRBJ2-3, with 8 bases fitting TRBD2. CDR1 SEHNR and CDR2 FQNEAQ come from the germline V gene (reference sequence). This CDR3 has 14 amino acids. The junction had 14 bases not matched to a gene; V was cut back by 8 bases and J by 10 bases. The CDR3, as DNA: TGTGCCAGCTCGGTCGGGGGGGGCCCCGATGCGCAGTATTTT. It is translated as CASSVGGGPDAQYF. The variable domain in full, completed from reference TRBV7-9 and TRBJ2-3, reads DTGVSQNPRHKITKRGQNVTFRCDPISEHNRLYWYRQTLGQGPEFLTYFQNEAQLEKSRLLSDRFSAERPKGSFSTLEIQRTEQGDSAMYLCASSVGGGPDAQYFGPGTRLTVL.

This chain uses TRBV20-1 with TRBJ2-2, with TRBD2 matching over 9 bases. The V and J ends lost 4 bases and 0 bases, in that order; junction bases with no gene match: 6. The CDR3 consists of 16 residues. CDR1 DFQATT and CDR2 SNEGSKA come from the germline V gene (reference sequence). The CDR3 DNA is TGCAGTGCTACGACTAGCGGTCCCGCGAACACCGGGGAGCTGTTTTTT. Its protein product is CSATTSGPANTGELFF.

The chain links TRBV28 to TRBJ2-7, with D perhaps TRBD2 (5 bases). CDR1 is MDHEN, CDR2 SYDVKM, per germline. Trimming removed 5 bases from V and 2 bases from J, with 16 bases in between. The CDR3 is 15 amino acids. The CDR3 coding sequence is TGTGCCAGCAGTCTAAACCGGGATCCACCCTACGAGCAGTACTTC. It yields the protein CASSLNRDPPYEQYF.

The CDR3, as DNA: TGTGCCGCCAGGGCGCAAGGGGTAAACGAGCAGTACTTC. Encoded protein: CAARAQGVNEQYF. V usage is TRBV2 and J usage is TRBJ2-7, with D possibly TRBD1 on 5 matching bases. The V gene's germline CDR1 is SNHLY and CDR2 FYNNEI. Trimming shortened V by 11 bases and J by 5 bases, and 19 bases separated the two germline ends. CDR3 size: 13 residues.

This clonotype was seen ten or more times. CDR3 DNA sequence: TGCAGTGCTCCCACCAGACAGGGGGCCGGTGAAAAACTGTTTTTT. Translation: CSAPTRQGAGEKLFF. This sequence joins TRBV20-1 and TRBJ1-4; TRBD1 matches 10 bases. V was clipped by 5 bases and J by 7 bases; unmatched bases: 10. Germline V gives CDR1 DFQATT, CDR2 SNEGSKA (reference sequence). This CDR3 is 15 amino acids long.

This sequence joins TRBV12-3 or TRBV12-4 and TRBJ2-7, with 13 bases lining up with TRBD2. This CDR3 has 20 residues. J lost 0 bases, V lost 5 bases, and 16 bases had no gene match. Here the CDR3 reads CASSLRGRLAGGPNSYEQYF. CDR3 DNA sequence: TGTGCCAGCAGTCTTAGGGGGAGACTAGCGGGAGGACCAAACTCCTACGAGCAGTACTTC.

With respect to this clonotype: At one end the junction does not follow the germline gene, possibly because of a read error. The V and J genes are TRBV5-5 and TRBJ1-2; TRBD1 is a possible D gene (6 bases). The CDR3 has 15 amino acids. Germline CDR1 SGHKS, CDR2 YYEKEE (reference sequence). The CDR3 DNA follows: TGTGCCAGCAGCTTGCCAGGGGCGGCTAACTATGACTACACCTTC. Translating it yields CASSLPGAANYDYTF.

This clonotype has just a few counts. The chain carries TRBV5-1 and TRBJ1-2; possibly TRBD1 for D (6 bases). V shed 0 bases and J shed 6 bases, with 15 bases lying between them. CDR1 and CDR2 (germline): SGHRS, YFSETQ. CDR3 length: 15 residues. This CDR3 is CASSLEADSRDGYTF. The CDR3 DNA is TGCGCCAGCAGCTTGGAGGCGGACAGTAGGGATGGCTACACCTTC.

The CDR3 nucleotides are TGCGCCAGCAGCTTCAACGGACTAGCGGGGGGACTTGCCGAGCAGTACTTC. Translated, it gives CASSFNGLAGGLAEQYF. The chain couples TRBV5-1 to TRBJ2-5; TRBD2 matches at 14 bases. TRBJ2-7 explains the end of the DNA better; the J call may be wrong. Germline CDR1 reads SGHRS; CDR2 reads YFSETQ. There are 17 residues in the CDR3.

This clonotype appeared a few times. The chain joins TRBV15 to TRBJ2-1, with D possibly being TRBD2 (6 bases). The V end lost 6 bases, the J end lost 7 bases, and 16 bases lay between the germline ends. CDR1 and CDR2 from the germline V gene are LNHNV and YYDKDF (reference sequence). The CDR3 is 14 residues long. The CDR3 coding sequence is TGTGCCACCAGACCGGGTGGGGGGAATAATGAGCAGTTCTTC. Protein product: CATRPGGGNNEQFF. Based on the CDR3 plus reference TRBV15 and TRBJ2-1, the full variable domain is DAMVIQNPRYQVTQFGKPVTLSCSQTLNHNVMYWYQQKSSQAPKLLFHYYDKDFNNEADTPDNFQSRRPNTSFCFLDIRSPGLGDTAMYLCATRPGGGNNEQFFGPGTRLTVL.

This clonotype was observed many times. This chain joins TRBV12-3 or TRBV12-4 and TRBJ2-7; 7 bases are a match to TRBD1. The junction had 13 bases not matched to a gene; V was cut back by 6 bases and J by 2 bases. CDR3 length: 16 residues. The CDR3, as DNA: TGTGCCAGCAGCCCATTGCCGGGACAGCATCCCTACGAGCAGTACTTC. It is translated as CASSPLPGQHPYEQYF.

This clonotype came up a few times. The CDR3 bases are TGCAGTGCCACACCGGCCAACAGGGTGAACACTGAAGCTTTCTTT. Residues: CSATPANRVNTEAFF. The genes are TRBV20-1 and TRBJ1-1, with TRBD1 as a possible D gene (6 bases). CDR3 length: 15 residues. Trimming cost V 6 bases and J 0 bases, with 17 bases left between them. Germline V gives CDR1 DFQATT, CDR2 SNEGSKA (reference sequence).

This clonotype was observed a handful of times. The V and J genes are TRBV6-1 and TRBJ2-7; unclear D gene. Germline V CDR1 and CDR2: MNHNS, SASEGT. This CDR3 has 15 amino acids. Trimming took 5 bases from V and 6 from J, leaving 20 bases between them. The CDR3 is CASSQGLVVPSEQYF. In DNA form, the CDR3 reads TGTGCCAGCAGTCAAGGGTTAGTCGTCCCCTCCGAGCAGTACTTC.

This clonotype appeared a few times. The chain joins TRBV10-3 to TRBJ2-5; 10 nucleotides line up with TRBD2. The V and J ends lost 5 bases and 5 bases, in that order; junction bases with no gene match: 8. The germline V gene encodes CDR1 ENHRY and CDR2 SYGVKD. CDR3 length: 15 residues. DNA for the CDR3: TGTGCCATCAGTCTCCAGCGGGAGGGCGGGGAGACCCAGTACTTC. Translated, it gives CAISLQREGGETQYF.

V and J are TRBV5-1 and TRBJ1-4, with D maybe TRBD1 (6 bases). Germline V lookup: CDR1 SGHRS, CDR2 YFSETQ. Trimming cost V 4 bases and J 8 bases, with 15 bases left between them. The CDR3 is made up of 14 amino acids. DNA for the CDR3: TGCGCCAGCAGCCTACAGGGAAACGGAGAAAAACTGTTTTTT. It is translated as CASSLQGNGEKLFF.

Of note for this clonotype: With a much larger clone just one base away, this may be a read error. The V gene is TRBV6-2 or TRBV6-3, the J gene TRBJ1-2; D is undetermined. Germline lookup yields CDR1 MNHEY and CDR2 SVGEGT. CDR3 length: 12 amino acids. The DNA of the CDR3 is TGTACCACCAAGACTGCCCCCTATGGCTACACCTTC. It yields the protein CTTKTAPYGYTF.

The rearrangement links TRBV6-1 to TRBJ2-7; 7 nucleotides agree with TRBD2. The CDR3 covers 13 residues. Germline V gene data show CDR1 as MNHNS and CDR2 as SASEGT. The ends lost 6 bases at V and 6 bases at J; junction bases unmatched: 8. CDR3 protein: CASRETSQGEQYF. DNA of the CDR3: TGTGCCAGCAGGGAGACTAGCCAAGGCGAGCAGTACTTC.

This chain joins TRBV7-7 and TRBJ2-2; either TRBD1 or TRBD2 may supply D (5 bases each). CDR1 and CDR2 (germline): SSHAT, FNYEAQ (reference sequence). Trimming removed 1 base at V and 4 bases at J, with 13 bases between. This CDR3 region has 16 residues. The CDR3 spells CASSLGYGTATGELFF. The CDR3 nucleotides read TGTGCCAGCAGCTTAGGTTACGGGACGGCCACCGGGGAGCTGTTTTTT.

This clonotype was found a few times. The chain carries TRBV29-1 and TRBJ2-5; 7 nucleotides match TRBD1. The ends lost 8 bases at V and 5 bases at J; junction bases unmatched: 8. The CDR3 consists of 12 residues. Germline V gene data show CDR1 as SQVTM and CDR2 as ANQGSEA. CDR3 amino acids: CSFYGTAETQYF. The DNA for the CDR3 is TGCAGCTTCTATGGGACAGCCGAGACCCAGTACTTC.

This chain connects TRBV6-2 or TRBV6-3 to TRBJ2-7; D not resolved. From germline, CDR1 is MNHEY and CDR2 SVGEGT. V was clipped by 4 bases and J by 4 bases, with 8 bases between them. This CDR3 contains 12 residues. The CDR3 DNA reads as TGTGCCAGCAGTTTCCCCATTTACGAGCAGTACTTC. Translating gives CASSFPIYEQYF.

This sequence joins TRBV4-1 and TRBJ1-4; a weak D match, TRBD1 (5 bases). The CDR3 runs to 16 residues. Between the trimmed V and J ends, which lost 1 base and 7 bases, there was a span of 16 bases. Germline V lookup: CDR1 MGHRA, CDR2 YSYEKL. The CDR3 nucleotides are TGCGCCAGCAGCCAAGGATTCAGGGACGGGAGTGAAAAACTGTTTTTT. This sequence encodes CASSQGFRDGSEKLFF.

This clonotype showed up just a few times. V gene TRBV2 combines with J gene TRBJ2-1; 9 bases agree with TRBD2. The germline V gene has CDR1 SNHLY and CDR2 FYNNEI. V gave up 5 bases and J gave up 2 bases; unmatched junction bases: 4. CDR3 length equals 15 residues. CDR3 nucleotide sequence: TGTGCCAGCAGTCAGAGCGGGGGGCCCTACAATGAGCAGTTCTTC. This encodes CASSQSGGPYNEQFF.

The chain links TRBV6-6 to TRBJ2-1; TRBD2 matches at 7 bases. The length of the CDR3 is 15 residues. CDR1 and CDR2 from the germline V gene are MNHNY and SVGAGI (reference sequence). V was pared by 6 bases and J by 2 bases, with 7 bases of the junction left unmatched. The CDR3 is CASRSSGFPYNEQFF. In DNA, the CDR3 is TGTGCCAGCAGGTCTAGCGGATTCCCCTACAATGAGCAGTTCTTC.

This clonotype was counted only a few times. This chain uses TRBV7-8 with TRBJ2-5; 10 nucleotides align to TRBD2. With 6 bases clipped from V and 3 bases from J, the junction kept 4 bases outside the gene matches. The germline V gene has CDR1 SGHVS and CDR2 FQNEAQ. CDR3 size: 14 residues. CDR3 bases: TGTGCCAGCAGTCATGGACTAGCGGAAGAGACCCAGTACTTC. It specifies CASSHGLAEETQYF.

In its sample, this clonotype was seen a few times. V is TRBV6-1 and J is TRBJ2-1; 9 bases fit TRBD2. This CDR3 is 14 amino acids long. Germline V gene data show CDR1 as MNHNS and CDR2 as SASEGT. CDR3 region: CAAISGSVGDEQFF. CDR3 bases: TGTGCTGCTATTAGCGGGAGCGTTGGGGATGAGCAGTTCTTC.

Worth noting for this clonotype: A read error may produce the germline difference seen at one junction end. The chain carries TRBV5-1 and TRBJ2-1, with TRBD1 as a possible D gene (5 bases). The CDR3 spans 16 residues. CDR1 and CDR2 from the germline V gene are SGHRS and YFSETQ. CDR3 coding DNA: TGCGCCAGCAGCCCTGGGGCACGTACGCCCAACAATGAGCGGTTCTTC. This sequence encodes CASSPGARTPNNERFF.

This clonotype has a count of ten or more. The V call is TRBV2, the J call TRBJ1-5; 7 bases fit TRBD1. From germline, CDR1 is SNHLY and CDR2 FYNNEI. The length of the CDR3 is 14 residues. The V and J ends lost 5 bases and 4 bases, in that order; junction bases with no gene match: 5. CDR3 sequence: CASSRSRGNQPQHF. CDR3 DNA sequence: TGTGCCAGCAGTAGGAGCAGGGGGAATCAGCCCCAGCATTTT.

The chain combines TRBV9 with TRBJ2-5; no clear D gene. The CDR3 contains 14 residues. Germline V gene lookup returns CDR1 SGDLS and CDR2 YYNGEE. V was pared by 2 bases and J by 1 base, with 9 bases between. The CDR3 region has the DNA TGTGCCAGCAGCGTTGGAACTTTCCAAGAGACCCAGTACTTC. This gives the protein CASSVGTFQETQYF.